A selection of T cell receptor beta chains follows, all from one sample in a study of blood T cell repertoires in COVID-19. Sequenced by immunoSEQ multiplex PCR; TCRdb stores in-frame clones only, minus some. Of some 120,000 clones listed, more than 75% are singletons. The specimen sequenced was peripheral blood. Every receptor here comes from a man aged 50 to 59 with active COVID-19. The CDR3 runs from the conserved cysteine through the conserved F or W. Each record gives: D gene, J gene, clone size, V gene, CDR3 protein, CDR3 DNA. D genes are given only for firm matches. Some rows mark clone size as missing; the rest say once, few, many or name a class of expanded clone.

d_gene: TRBD2
j_gene: TRBJ2-3
abundance: NA
v_gene: TRBV4-1
CDR3aa: CASSQDVGAGVRDTQYF
CDR3nt: TGCGCCAGCAGCCAAGATGTTGGAGCGGGAGTCAGAGATACGCAGTATTTT

d_gene: NA
j_gene: TRBJ2-1
abundance: NA
v_gene: TRBV5-1
CDR3aa: CASSLGVGNEQFF
CDR3nt: TGCGCCAGCAGCCTCGGGGTGGGGAATGAGCAGTTCTTC

d_gene: TRBD1
j_gene: TRBJ1-4
abundance: NA
v_gene: TRBV7-9
CDR3aa: CASSPRQGPNEKLFF
CDR3nt: TGTGCCAGCAGCCCGCGACAGGGTCCTAATGAAAAACTGTTTTTT

d_gene: NA
j_gene: TRBJ2-5
abundance: NA
v_gene: TRBV9
CDR3aa: CASSPGGPLETQYF
CDR3nt: TGTGCCAGCAGCCCAGGGGGGCCTCTAGAGACCCAGTACTTC

d_gene: TRBD2
j_gene: TRBJ2-1
abundance: NA
v_gene: TRBV7-9
CDR3aa: CASSLGTSPNEQFF
CDR3nt: TGTGCCAGCAGCTTGGGGACTAGCCCCAATGAGCAGTTCTTC

d_gene: NA
j_gene: TRBJ1-2
abundance: NA
v_gene: TRBV5-8
CDR3aa: CASSSVGPYGYTF
CDR3nt: TGTGCCAGCAGCTCGGTGGGCCCCTATGGCTACACCTTC

d_gene: TRBD2
j_gene: TRBJ2-5
abundance: NA
v_gene: TRBV2
CDR3aa: CASSERLAGGETQYF
CDR3nt: TGTGCCAGCAGCGAAAGACTAGCGGGAGGAGAGACCCAGTACTTC

d_gene: TRBD1
j_gene: TRBJ1-4
abundance: NA
v_gene: TRBV19
CDR3aa: CASRDSPNEKLFF
CDR3nt: TGTGCCAGTCGGGACAGCCCTAATGAAAAACTGTTTTTT

d_gene: TRBD1
j_gene: TRBJ2-1
abundance: NA
v_gene: TRBV3-1/TRBV3-2
CDR3aa: CASSQEWTGSNEQFF
CDR3nt: TGTGCCAGCAGCCAAGAGTGGACAGGGTCGAATGAGCAGTTCTTC

d_gene: TRBD1
j_gene: TRBJ1-5
abundance: NA
v_gene: TRBV5-6
CDR3aa: CASSRRQGGSNQPQHF
CDR3nt: TGTGCCAGCAGCCGACGACAGGGGGGAAGCAATCAGCCCCAGCATTTT

d_gene: TRBD1
j_gene: TRBJ2-3
abundance: NA
v_gene: TRBV5-8
CDR3aa: CASKNRGADTQYF
CDR3nt: TGTGCCAGCAAGAACAGGGGTGCAGATACGCAGTATTTT

d_gene: NA
j_gene: TRBJ1-1
abundance: NA
v_gene: TRBV30
CDR3aa: CATGGVAGSVTNTEAFF
CDR3nt: TGTGCCACGGGGGGGGTGGCAGGATCAGTCACAAACACTGAAGCTTTCTTT

d_gene: NA
j_gene: TRBJ1-3
abundance: once
v_gene: TRBV5-5
CDR3aa: CASSLARGEGNTIYF
CDR3nt: TGTGCCAGCAGCTTGGCCAGGGGTGAGGGAAACACCATATATTTT

d_gene: TRBD1
j_gene: TRBJ1-1
abundance: NA
v_gene: TRBV6-6
CDR3aa: CASSLQGALNTEAFF
CDR3nt: TGTGCCAGCAGTTTACAGGGGGCGTTGAACACTGAAGCTTTCTTT

d_gene: NA
j_gene: TRBJ2-6
abundance: NA
v_gene: TRBV19
CDR3aa: CASSMSSGANVLTF
CDR3nt: TGTGCCAGTAGTATGAGCTCTGGGGCCAACGTCCTGACTTTC

d_gene: TRBD2
j_gene: TRBJ2-1
abundance: NA
v_gene: TRBV19
CDR3aa: CASSSRGLADNEQFF
CDR3nt: TGTGCCAGTAGTAGCAGGGGACTAGCGGACAATGAGCAGTTCTTC

d_gene: NA
j_gene: TRBJ1-6
abundance: NA
v_gene: TRBV11-2
CDR3aa: CASSLEEQGYSSPLHF
CDR3nt: TGTGCCAGCAGCTTAGAGGAACAGGGTTATTCCTCACCCCTCCACTTT

d_gene: TRBD1
j_gene: TRBJ1-1
abundance: NA
v_gene: TRBV3-1/TRBV3-2
CDR3aa: CASSQVAGGGTEAFF
CDR3nt: TGTGCCAGCAGCCAAGTCGCAGGGGGTGGCACTGAAGCTTTCTTT

d_gene: TRBD1
j_gene: TRBJ1-4
abundance: many
v_gene: TRBV18
CDR3aa: CASSPQGALNEKLFF
CDR3nt: TGTGCCAGCTCACCGCAGGGGGCACTTAATGAAAAACTGTTTTTT

d_gene: NA
j_gene: TRBJ1-5
abundance: NA
v_gene: TRBV29-1
CDR3aa: CSVVEGVSNQPQHF
CDR3nt: TGCAGCGTTGTCGAGGGGGTTAGCAATCAGCCCCAGCATTTT

d_gene: NA
j_gene: TRBJ2-1
abundance: NA
v_gene: TRBV7-7
CDR3aa: CASSFGGLNEQFF
CDR3nt: TGTGCCAGCAGCTTCGGGGGTTTGAATGAGCAGTTCTTC

d_gene: TRBD1
j_gene: TRBJ2-2
abundance: NA
v_gene: TRBV19
CDR3aa: CASRGTGTGRGTGELFF
CDR3nt: TGTGCCAGTAGGGGCACCGGGACAGGGCGCGGCACCGGGGAGCTGTTTTTT

d_gene: NA
j_gene: TRBJ2-2
abundance: NA
v_gene: TRBV6-5
CDR3aa: CASRPTGNTGELFF
CDR3nt: TGTGCCAGCAGACCGACGGGAAACACCGGGGAGCTGTTTTTT

d_gene: TRBD2
j_gene: TRBJ2-7
abundance: few
v_gene: TRBV4-1
CDR3aa: CASSQDRVRGGPYEQYF
CDR3nt: TGCGCCAGCAGCCAAGATCGGGTGCGGGGGGGACCCTACGAGCAGTACTTC

d_gene: NA
j_gene: TRBJ2-1
abundance: once
v_gene: TRBV2
CDR3aa: CASSDSNEQFF
CDR3nt: TGTGCCAGCAGTGATAGTAATGAGCAGTTCTTC

d_gene: NA
j_gene: TRBJ2-3
abundance: NA
v_gene: TRBV2
CDR3aa: CASSPNEASTDTQYF
CDR3nt: TGTGCCAGCAGTCCCAACGAAGCTAGCACAGATACGCAGTATTTT

d_gene: TRBD2
j_gene: TRBJ2-1
abundance: NA
v_gene: TRBV7-6
CDR3aa: CASSYQGGLAGELPYNEQFF
CDR3nt: TGTGCCAGCAGCTACCAAGGTGGGCTAGCGGGAGAACTACCCTACAATGAGCAGTTCTTC

d_gene: TRBD1
j_gene: TRBJ2-2
abundance: NA
v_gene: TRBV29-1
CDR3aa: CSASTGSNTGELFF
CDR3nt: TGCAGCGCCTCGACAGGGTCGAACACCGGGGAGCTGTTTTTT

d_gene: NA
j_gene: TRBJ1-1
abundance: NA
v_gene: TRBV13
CDR3aa: CASSLLSAEGTEAFF
CDR3nt: TGTGCCAGCAGCTTACTATCGGCCGAGGGAACTGAAGCTTTCTTT

d_gene: NA
j_gene: TRBJ2-1
abundance: NA
v_gene: TRBV5-1
CDR3aa: CASSLRSGYEQFF
CDR3nt: TGCGCCAGCAGCTTGCGGTCAGGGTATGAGCAGTTCTTC

d_gene: TRBD2
j_gene: TRBJ2-1
abundance: NA
v_gene: TRBV6-6
CDR3aa: CASTPFWSGGPNEQFF
CDR3nt: TGTGCCAGCACTCCCTTCTGGAGCGGGGGCCCCAATGAGCAGTTCTTC

d_gene: TRBD1
j_gene: TRBJ1-4
abundance: NA
v_gene: TRBV7-2
CDR3aa: CASSFTGGGEKLFF
CDR3nt: TGTGCCAGCAGCTTTACAGGGGGCGGGGAAAAACTGTTTTTT

d_gene: TRBD2
j_gene: TRBJ2-3
abundance: NA
v_gene: TRBV5-4
CDR3aa: CASSQVASGVADTQYF
CDR3nt: TGTGCCAGCAGCCAAGTTGCTAGCGGGGTTGCGGATACGCAGTATTTT

d_gene: TRBD2
j_gene: TRBJ2-2
abundance: NA
v_gene: TRBV7-2
CDR3aa: CASSSTSGRGNTGELFF
CDR3nt: TGTGCCAGCAGCTCCACTAGCGGGAGGGGGAACACCGGGGAGCTGTTTTTT